These 3 T cell receptor beta chains came from one sample sequenced in a study of identical twins. TCRdb reprocessed the 5' RACE reads with MiXCR, giving one entry per CDR3 protein. The sample yields approximately 680,000 distinct CDR3 sequences, roughly 7.2% seen once. These data also featured in a second study, about yellow fever vaccine responses in identical twins.

Sequencing used PBMCs. Receptors were obtained from a woman aged 18-29 years in good health.

This clonotype was seen repeatedly, ten times or more. The CDR3 reads CSVDIGREMNEQFF. The CDR3 DNA sequence: TGCAGCGTTGATATAGGGCGGGAGATGAATGAGCAGTTCTTC. The chain employs TRBV29-1 and TRBJ2-1; TRBD2 matches at 7 bases. The CDR3 consists of 14 residues. V was pared by 3 bases and J by 7 bases, with 9 bases of the junction left unmatched. Per the germline V gene, CDR1 is SQVTM and CDR2 is ANQGSEA.

This clonotype was observed a few times. The chain couples TRBV19 to TRBJ2-7; TRBD2 agrees at 7 bases. The CDR3 contains 15 residues. The germline gives CDR1 LNHDA, CDR2 SQIVND (reference sequence). J lost 3 bases, V lost 1 base, and 6 bases had no gene match. The CDR3 nucleotides are TGTGCCAGTAGTATAGCGGCGGGCGGGAGCTACGAGCAGTACTTC. Its translation is CASSIAAGGSYEQYF.

In this sample, this clonotype turned up many times. The chain couples TRBV4-2 to TRBJ1-2; perhaps TRBD1 as D (5 bases). Between the trimmed V and J ends, which lost 0 bases and 6 bases, there was a span of 5 bases. The V gene's germline CDR1 is LGHNA and CDR2 YNFKEQ. The CDR3 runs to 12 residues. This CDR3 reads CASSQEQDGYTF. The CDR3, as DNA: TGTGCCAGCAGCCAAGAACAGGATGGCTACACCTTC.